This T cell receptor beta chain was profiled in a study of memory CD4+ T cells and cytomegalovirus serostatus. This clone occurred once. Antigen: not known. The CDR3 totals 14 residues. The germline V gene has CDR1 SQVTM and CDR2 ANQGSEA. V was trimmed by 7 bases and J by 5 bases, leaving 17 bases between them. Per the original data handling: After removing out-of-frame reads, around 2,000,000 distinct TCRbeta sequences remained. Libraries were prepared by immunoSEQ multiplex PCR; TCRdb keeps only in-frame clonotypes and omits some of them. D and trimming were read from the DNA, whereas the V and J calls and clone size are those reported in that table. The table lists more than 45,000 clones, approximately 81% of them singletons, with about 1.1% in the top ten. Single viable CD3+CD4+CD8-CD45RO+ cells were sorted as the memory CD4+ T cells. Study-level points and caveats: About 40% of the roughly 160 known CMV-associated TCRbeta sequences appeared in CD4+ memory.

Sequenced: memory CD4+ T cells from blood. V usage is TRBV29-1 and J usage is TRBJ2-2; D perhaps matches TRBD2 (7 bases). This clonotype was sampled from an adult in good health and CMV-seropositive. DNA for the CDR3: TGCAGCGCTTCGGGGGGCGCGGGAACCGGGGAGCTGTTTTTT. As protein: CSASGGAGTGELFF.